Here is one TCR beta chain with its context. The antigen is unknown. The data stem from a study of cytomegalovirus exposure and HLA in healthy donors. General study findings and limits: Per a prior analysis, the majority of TCR beta V segments were productive roughly 87% or roughly 30% of the time.

V lost 6 bases and J 1 base, leaving 6 bases between the germline ends. CDR1 and CDR2 (germline): LNHDA, SQIVND (reference sequence). The CDR3 covers 12 residues. Amplification used 60 Vbeta primers and 13 Jbeta primers. Method: immunoSEQ multiplex PCR; TCRdb's copy keeps in-frame clones and lacks some. Of some 140,000 clones in the sample, roughly 80% were seen once. This chain connects TRBV19 to TRBJ1-1, with a weak D call TRBD1 (5 bases). This receptor was identified in a man aged 25-40 years in good health and CMV-seronegative. Sequenced material: PBMCs. CDR3 in amino acids: CASRGQNTEAFF. CDR3 DNA: TGTGCCAGTAGAGGACAGAACACTGAAGCTTTCTTT.